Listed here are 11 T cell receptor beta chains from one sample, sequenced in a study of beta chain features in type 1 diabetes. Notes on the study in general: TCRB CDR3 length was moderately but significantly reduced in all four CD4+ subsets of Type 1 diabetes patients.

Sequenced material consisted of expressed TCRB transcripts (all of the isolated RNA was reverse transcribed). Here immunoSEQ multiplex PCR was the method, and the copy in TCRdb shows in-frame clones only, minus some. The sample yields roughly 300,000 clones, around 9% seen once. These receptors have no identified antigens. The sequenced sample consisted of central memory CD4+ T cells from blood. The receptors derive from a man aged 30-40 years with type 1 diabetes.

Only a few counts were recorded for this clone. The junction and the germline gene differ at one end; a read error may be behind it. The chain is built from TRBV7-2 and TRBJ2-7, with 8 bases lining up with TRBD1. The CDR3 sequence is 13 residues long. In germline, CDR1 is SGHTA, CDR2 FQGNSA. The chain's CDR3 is CAGSAGQVGEQYF. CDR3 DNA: TGTGCCGGCAGCGCGGGACAGGTGGGCGAGCAGTACTTC.

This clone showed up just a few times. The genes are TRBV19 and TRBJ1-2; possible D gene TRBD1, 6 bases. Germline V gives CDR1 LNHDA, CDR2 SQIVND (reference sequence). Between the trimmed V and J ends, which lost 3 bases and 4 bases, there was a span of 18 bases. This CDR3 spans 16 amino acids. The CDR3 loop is CASSIPSSTGLYGYTF. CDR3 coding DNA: TGTGCCAGTAGTATCCCCAGCTCGACAGGACTCTATGGCTACACCTTC.

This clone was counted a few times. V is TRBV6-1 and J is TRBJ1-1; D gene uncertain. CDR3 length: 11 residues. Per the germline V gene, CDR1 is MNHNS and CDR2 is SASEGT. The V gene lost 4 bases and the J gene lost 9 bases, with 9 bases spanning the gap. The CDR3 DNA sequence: TGTGCCAGCAGTGGAACTGTCCAAGCTTTCTTT. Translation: CASSGTVQAFF.

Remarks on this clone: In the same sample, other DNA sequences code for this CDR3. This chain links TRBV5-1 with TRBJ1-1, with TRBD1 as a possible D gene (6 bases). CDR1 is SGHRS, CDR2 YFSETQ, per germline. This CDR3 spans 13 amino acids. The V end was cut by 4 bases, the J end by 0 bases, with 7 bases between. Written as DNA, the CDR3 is TGCGCCAGCAGCCGGGACATGAACACTGAAGCTTTCTTT. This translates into CASSRDMNTEAFF. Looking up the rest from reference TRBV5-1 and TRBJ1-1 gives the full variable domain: KAGVTQTPRYLIKTRGQQVTLSCSPISGHRSVSWYQQTPGQGLQFLFEYFSETQRNKGNFPGRFSGRQFSNSRSEMNVSTLELGDSALYLCASSRDMNTEAFFGQGTRLTVV.

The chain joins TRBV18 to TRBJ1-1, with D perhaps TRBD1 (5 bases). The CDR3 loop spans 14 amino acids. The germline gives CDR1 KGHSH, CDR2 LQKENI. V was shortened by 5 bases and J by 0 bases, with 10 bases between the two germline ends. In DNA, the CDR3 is TGTGCCAGCTCATCCGACAGACTGAACACTGAAGCTTTCTTT. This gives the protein CASSSDRLNTEAFF.

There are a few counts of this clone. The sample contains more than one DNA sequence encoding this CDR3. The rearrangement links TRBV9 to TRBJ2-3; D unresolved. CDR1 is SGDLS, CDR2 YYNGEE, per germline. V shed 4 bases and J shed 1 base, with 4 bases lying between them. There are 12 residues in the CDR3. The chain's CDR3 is CASSPRTDTQYF. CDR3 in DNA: TGTGCCAGCAGCCCTCGCACAGATACGCAGTATTTT.

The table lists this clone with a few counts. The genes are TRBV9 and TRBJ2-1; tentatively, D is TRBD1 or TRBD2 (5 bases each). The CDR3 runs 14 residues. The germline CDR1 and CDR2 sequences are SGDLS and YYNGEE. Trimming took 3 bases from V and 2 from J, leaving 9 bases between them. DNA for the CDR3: TGTGCCAGCAGCGCCCGAGGGGCCTACAATGAGCAGTTCTTC. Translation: CASSARGAYNEQFF.

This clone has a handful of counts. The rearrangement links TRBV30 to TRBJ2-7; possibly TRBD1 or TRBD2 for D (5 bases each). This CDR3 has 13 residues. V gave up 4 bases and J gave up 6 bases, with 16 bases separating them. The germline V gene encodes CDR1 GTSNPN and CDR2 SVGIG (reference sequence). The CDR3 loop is CAWKSGTGREQYF. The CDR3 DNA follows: TGTGCCTGGAAGAGTGGGACCGGCCGCGAGCAGTACTTC.

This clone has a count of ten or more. CDR3 region: CSVARDSGANVLTF. CDR3 DNA: TGCAGCGTCGCGAGAGACTCTGGGGCCAACGTCCTGACTTTC. This chain joins TRBV29-1 and TRBJ2-6; D gene unclear. The ends were cut back, 6 bases at V and 0 bases at J, with 9 bases in the middle. Per the germline V gene, CDR1 is SQVTM and CDR2 is ANQGSEA. The CDR3 consists of 14 residues.

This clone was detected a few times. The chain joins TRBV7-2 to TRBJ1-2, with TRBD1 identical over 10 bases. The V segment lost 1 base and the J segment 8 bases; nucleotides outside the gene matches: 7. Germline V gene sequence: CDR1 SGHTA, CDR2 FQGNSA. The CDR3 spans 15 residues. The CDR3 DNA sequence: TGTGCCAGCAGCTTAGTTAGACAGGGGGCGAGCGGCTACACCTTC. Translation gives CASSLVRQGASGYTF.

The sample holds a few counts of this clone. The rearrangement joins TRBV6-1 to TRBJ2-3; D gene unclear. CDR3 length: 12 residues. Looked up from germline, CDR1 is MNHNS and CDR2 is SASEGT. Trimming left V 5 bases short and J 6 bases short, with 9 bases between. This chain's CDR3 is CASSLFGDTQYF. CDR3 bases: TGTGCCAGCAGTCTCTTTGGGGATACGCAGTATTTT.